The rows below give T cell receptor beta chains drawn from one sample of a study of T-cell reconstitution after alpha-beta-depleted transplantation in children. TCRdb fed the PCR reads into MiXCR, producing one record per CDR3 protein. In the table there are about 300,000 distinct CDR3 sequences, around 10% of which are singletons. This specimen was PBMCs, taken before TCRalphabeta/CD19-depleted stem cell transplant. The receptors here all came from a boy under two years old with acute myeloid leukemia, due to receive a stem cell transplant. CDR3s include the opening cysteine and the closing phenylalanine or tryptophan.

>TRBJ2-1|TRBV29-1
CSVEGFTSSNEQFF
>TRBJ2-1|TRBV7-2
CASSLSLLADLYNEQFF
>TRBJ2-2|TRBV7-3
CASSLTYRPPNTGELFF
>TRBJ2-3|TRBV4-1
CASSPTGDTQYF
>TRBJ1-2|TRBV20-1
CSARDRDKNHSGYTF
>TRBJ2-1|TRBV20-1
CSARGTGTSGSRPGEQFF
>TRBJ2-3|TRBV24-1
CATSGGLRTDTQYF
>TRBJ1-2|TRBV7-9
CASSPGQGRGYTF
>TRBJ1-1|TRBV6-5
CASSYVTPRSTEAFF
>TRBJ2-3|TRBV12-3/TRBV12-4
CASPPEGLARDTQYF
>TRBJ2-5|TRBV12-3/TRBV12-4
CASSSLPGTSGRYQETQYF
>TRBJ2-7|TRBV12-3/TRBV12-4
CASSPPAQGFYEQYF
>TRBJ2-5|TRBV5-6
CASSEPKITRDRPRETQYF
>TRBJ1-5|TRBV6-2/TRBV6-3
CASRRAINQPQHF
>TRBJ1-2|TRBV6-6
CAIPTEYGYTF
>TRBJ2-3|TRBV7-2
CATRRDPSTDTQYF
>TRBJ2-3|TRBV5-1
CASSLEPRGTDTQYF